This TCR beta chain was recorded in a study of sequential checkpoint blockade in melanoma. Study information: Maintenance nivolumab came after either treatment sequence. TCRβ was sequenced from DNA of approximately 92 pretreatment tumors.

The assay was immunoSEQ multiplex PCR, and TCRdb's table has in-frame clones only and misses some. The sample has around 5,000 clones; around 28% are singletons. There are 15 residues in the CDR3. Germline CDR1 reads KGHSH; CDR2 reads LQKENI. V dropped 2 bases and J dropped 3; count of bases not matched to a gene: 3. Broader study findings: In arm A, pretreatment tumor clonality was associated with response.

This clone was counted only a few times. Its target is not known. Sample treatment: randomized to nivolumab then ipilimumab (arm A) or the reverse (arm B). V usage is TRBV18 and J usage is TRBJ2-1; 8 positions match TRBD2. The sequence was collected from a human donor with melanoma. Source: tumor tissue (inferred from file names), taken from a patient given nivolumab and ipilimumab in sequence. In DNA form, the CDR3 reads TGTGCCAGCTCACCAGCGGGAGGCATCTACAATGAGCAGTTCTTC. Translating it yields CASSPAGGIYNEQFF. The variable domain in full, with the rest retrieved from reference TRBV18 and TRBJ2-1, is NAGVMQNPRHLVRRRGQEARLRCSPMKGHSHVYWYRQLPEEGLKFMVYLQKENIIDESGMPKERFSAEFPKEGPSILRIQQVVRGDSAAYFCASSPAGGIYNEQFFGPGTRLTVL.